This T cell receptor beta chain was recovered during a study of Graves' ophthalmopathy and Graves' hyperthyroidism. Per the germline V gene, CDR1 is LNHDA and CDR2 is SQIVND (reference sequence). Trimming cost V 6 bases and J 2 bases; bases outside gene matches: 9. The CDR3 is made up of 16 amino acids. Patients were left out if they had other autoimmune diseases, uncontrolled infections, pregnancy or lactation. The study amplified TCR beta CDR3 regions using RNA transcripts. A first-round RT-PCR used HTBI primers, followed by a second-round multiplex PCR. One entry per CDR3 protein, called by TCRdb with MiXCR from the multiplex PCR reads. Found here are over a million distinct CDR3 sequences, about 35% of them singletons; the top ten hold roughly 11%.

The chain links TRBV19 to TRBJ1-1; 10 positions agree with TRBD1. This clonotype was obtained from an adult man with Graves' hyperthyroidism. Sequenced: peripheral blood or thyroid tissue (not recorded which). The CDR3 DNA follows: TGTGCCAGTAGGCACGGGACAGGGGTCACAAACACTGAAGCTTTCTTT. This codes for CASRHGTGVTNTEAFF. The full variable domain, in which reference TRBV19 and TRBJ1-1 provide the parts outside the CDR3, is DGGITQSPKYLFRKEGQNVTLSCEQNLNHDAMYWYRQDPGQGLRLIYYSQIVNDFQKGDIAEGYSVSREKKESFPLTVTSAQKNPTAFYLCASRHGTGVTNTEAFFGQGTRLTVV.